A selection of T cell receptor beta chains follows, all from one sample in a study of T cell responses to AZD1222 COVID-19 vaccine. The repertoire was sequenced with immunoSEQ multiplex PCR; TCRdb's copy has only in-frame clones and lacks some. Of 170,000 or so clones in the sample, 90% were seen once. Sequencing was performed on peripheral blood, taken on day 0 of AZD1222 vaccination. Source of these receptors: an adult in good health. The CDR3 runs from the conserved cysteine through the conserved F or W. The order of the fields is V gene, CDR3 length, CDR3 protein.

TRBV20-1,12,CSASQGGNEQFF
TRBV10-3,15,CAISGGDSSYNEQFF
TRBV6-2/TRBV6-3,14,CASSYSYMNRRYTF
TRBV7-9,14,CASSLRGANEKLFF
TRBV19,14,CASSIAREGEPQHF
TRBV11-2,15,CASSFQAGGLETQYF
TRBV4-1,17,CASSHPRDRGSYTEAFF
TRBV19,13,CASRTASSYEQYF
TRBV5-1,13,CASSWDSTYEQYF
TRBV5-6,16,CASSSPGQGNSYEQYF
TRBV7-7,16,CASSLSSTANTGELFF
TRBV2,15,CASRLGGPSLQPQHF
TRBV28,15,CASSFSYGSNQPQHF
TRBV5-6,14,CASSLQGWSYGYTF
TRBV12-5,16,CASGPRQGHSGNTIYF
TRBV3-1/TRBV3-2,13,CASSLEPPDTQYF
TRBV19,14,CASSIRGGVSEQFF
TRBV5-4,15,CASSLSGVAGDTQYF
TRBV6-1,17,CASSDRGGGLNTGELFF
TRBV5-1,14,CASSLERSTDTQYF
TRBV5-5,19,CASSLRWTGGVYSNQPQHF
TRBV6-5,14,CASSYRGVNSPLHF
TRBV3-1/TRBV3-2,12,CASSPLQGEAFF
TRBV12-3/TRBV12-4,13,CASSDGVRDEQFF
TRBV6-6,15,CASSWQWGEDGGYTF
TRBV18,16,CASSPLKGGGNTEAFF
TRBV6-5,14,CASSHRVQYTEAFF
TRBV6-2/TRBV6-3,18,CASSYSIGLASSYNEQFF
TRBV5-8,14,CASSFRTPYNEQFF
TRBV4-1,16,CASSQEGSVINQPQHF
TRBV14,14,CASSPRAENTEAFF
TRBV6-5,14,CASRDRGSGNTIYF
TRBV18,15,CASSSLDSYNSPLHF
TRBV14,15,CASSRSGSGANVLTF
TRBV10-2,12,CASKMGNNEQFF
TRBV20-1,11,CSASNAPEMNF
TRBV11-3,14,CASTGTGFFRTQYF
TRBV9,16,CASSTPSGGAKETQYF
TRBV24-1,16,CATSDFQRGKGETQYF
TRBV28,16,CASSLLVPTTNEKLFF
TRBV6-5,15,CASSYLGQGAEKLFF
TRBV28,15,CASSLASNGGETQYF
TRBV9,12,CASSVQGYGYTF
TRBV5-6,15,CASSSQTAAQETQYF
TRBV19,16,CASFGGTSGRTDTQYF
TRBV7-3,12,CASRSAWGELFF
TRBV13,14,CASSSRWTSLLQFF
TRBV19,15,CASSLRRAPNTEAFF
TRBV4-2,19,CASSQMGQGRRKDTSPLHF
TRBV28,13,CASSFGAPYEQYF
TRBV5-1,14,CASSQGGFGYGYTF
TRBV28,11,CASSGGREQYF